This T cell receptor beta chain was documented in a study of CD8 T cells in ankylosing spondylitis. Study-wide findings and caveats: Characteristic, it appeared, of ankylosing spondylitis blood was a TCR beta motif of fewer than 10 highly homologous variants. As reported, disease-linked clones showed significant enrichment in matched ankylosing spondylitis synovial fluid. Past studies reported some motif variants in reactive arthritis synovial fluid and blood. Disease-linked clones proved CD8+ and comparatively uncommon in peripheral blood.

The CDR3 is 13 amino acids. Looked up from germline, CDR1 is SGDLS and CDR2 is YYNGEE. V lost 0 bases to trimming and J lost 8 bases, with 8 bases between them. Molecular-barcoded quantitative 5'-RACE produced these TCR beta libraries. TCRdb re-called the 5' RACE reads through MiXCR, storing one row per CDR3 protein. The data show some 220,000 distinct CDR3 sequences, with about 6.7% seen just once and about 14% held by the top ten. In this sample, this clonotype turned up many times. Its specificity is unknown. This sequence joins TRBV9 and TRBJ1-4; the D is unclear. Sequenced sample: blood, either unsorted or a sorted T cell fraction (not recorded which). This TCR was sampled from a male donor with ankylosing spondylitis. CDR3 DNA sequence: TGTGCCAGCAGCGTAGGAGATCGCGAAAAACTGTTTTTT. Its translation is CASSVGDREKLFF.